The 14 T cell receptor beta chains listed next were all sequenced from one sample in a study of cytomegalovirus exposure and HLA in healthy donors. Researchers ran the PCR with 60 Vbeta and 13 Jbeta primers. Clones were read by immunoSEQ multiplex PCR, and TCRdb kept only the in-frame ones, dropping some. The sample records 120,000 or so clones, roughly 87% being singletons. The sequencing sample was made of PBMCs. These receptor sequences come from a woman between 18 and 29 years old in good health and CMV-seronegative.

This clone occurred a few times. Compared with germline, one end of the junction differs, possibly owing to a read error. The chain carries TRBV19 and TRBJ1-1; D is uncertain. The length of the CDR3 is 13 residues. CDR1 and CDR2 from the germline V gene are LNHDA and SQIVND (reference sequence). The DNA of the CDR3 is TGTGCCAGTAGTATAGATGGGAGTATCGAGTTGAGATTT. Translation: CASSIDGSIELRF.

The chain joins TRBV7-6 to TRBJ1-2, with D possibly matching TRBD1 (5 bases). The V gene's germline CDR1 is SGHVS and CDR2 FNYEAQ. The CDR3 is 13 residues long. The ends were cut back, 1 base at V and 7 bases at J, with 10 bases in the middle. This CDR3 is CASSLGQFSGYTF. The CDR3 DNA reads TGTGCCAGCAGCTTAGGACAGTTCTCTGGCTACACCTTC.

This clone showed up just a few times. The rearrangement links TRBV6-5 to TRBJ1-5, with 10 bases matching TRBD1. Germline assignment: CDR1 MNHEY and CDR2 SVGAGI. With 2 bases clipped from V and 7 bases from J, the junction kept 5 bases outside the gene matches. The CDR3 loop spans 15 amino acids. CDR3 nucleotide sequence: TGTGCCAGCAGTTACGGTCGGACAGGGGGACAGCCCCAGCATTTT. This translates into CASSYGRTGGQPQHF.

This clone was seen more than once but under ten times. At one end the junction does not follow the germline gene, possibly because of a read error. The same CDR3 can be traced to other DNA sequences in this sample. The rearrangement joins TRBV18 to TRBJ2-7, with TRBD1 as a possible D gene (6 bases). Germline V lookup: CDR1 KGHSH, CDR2 LQKENI. This CDR3 is built from 14 residues. The CDR3 spells CASSPPSRGYEQYF. In DNA form, the CDR3 reads TGTGCCAGCTCGCCACCTAGTAGGGGGTACGAGCAGTACTTC.

The chain employs TRBV7-2 and TRBJ1-4; TRBD1 is a possible D gene (6 bases). V lost 2 bases and J lost 5, with 6 bases in between. The CDR3 covers 13 residues. From germline, CDR1 is SGHTA and CDR2 FQGNSA. The CDR3 loop reads CASSLTGNEKLFF. The DNA of the CDR3 is TGTGCCAGCAGCTTAACAGGGAATGAAAAACTGTTTTTT.

The CDR3 loop is CASNRAGGTDTQYF. CDR3 sequence (DNA): TGTGCCAGCAACAGAGCGGGAGGTACAGATACGCAGTATTTT. The chain combines TRBV7-9 with TRBJ2-3; TRBD2 matches 9 bases. The CDR3 spans 14 residues. Germline V gene sequence: CDR1 SEHNR, CDR2 FQNEAQ (reference sequence). The V segment lost 7 bases and the J segment 3 bases; nucleotides outside the gene matches: 5.

The rearrangement links TRBV9 to TRBJ1-1, with D perhaps matching TRBD1 (5 bases). Deletions cut 6 bases from V and 3 bases from J, with 9 bases between. This CDR3 spans 12 amino acids. Germline lookup yields CDR1 SGDLS and CDR2 YYNGEE. Written as DNA, the CDR3 is TGTGCCAGCAAAGGGACTTACACTGAAGCTTTCTTT. Translation gives CASKGTYTEAFF.

The CDR3 loop is CASSDTLRETQYF. In DNA, the CDR3 is TGTGCCAGCAGCGACACACTTCGGGAGACCCAGTACTTC. The chain uses TRBV2 and TRBJ2-5; D is ambiguous. Germline V CDR1 and CDR2: SNHLY, FYNNEI. The length of the CDR3 is 13 residues. V was pared by 6 bases and J by 5 bases, with 13 bases between. Full variable domain (missing parts from reference TRBV2 and TRBJ2-5): EPEVTQTPSHQVTQMGQEVILRCVPISNHLYFYWYRQILGQKVEFLVSFYNNEISEKSEIFDDQFSVERPDGSNFTLKIRSTKLEDSAMYFCASSDTLRETQYFGPGTRLLVL.

This clone was recorded once. The chain has TRBV2 and TRBJ2-4; 10 bases line up with TRBD1. The V and J ends lost 6 bases and 13 bases, in that order; junction bases with no gene match: 9. The CDR3 is 13 amino acids. Germline V gene sequence: CDR1 SNHLY, CDR2 FYNNEI. In DNA, the CDR3 is TGTGCCAGCAGCGGAGGGACAGGGGCTTGCCAGTACTTC. It translates to CASSGGTGACQYF.

The genes are TRBV2 and TRBJ2-1, with 14 positions matching TRBD2. CDR1 SNHLY and CDR2 FYNNEI come from the germline V gene. V was pared by 8 bases and J by 7 bases, with 7 bases of the junction left unmatched. The CDR3 totals 15 residues. The chain's CDR3 is CASQKGLAGVNEQFF. The CDR3 coding sequence is TGTGCCAGCCAAAAGGGACTAGCGGGGGTGAATGAGCAGTTCTTC.

V gene TRBV5-6 combines with J gene TRBJ1-2, with 9 bases fitting TRBD1. Germline loops: CDR1 SGHDT, CDR2 YYEEEE. The V and J ends lost 3 bases and 8 bases, in that order; junction bases with no gene match: 8. This CDR3 spans 14 amino acids. The CDR3 region has the DNA TGTGCCAGCAGCTGGGGGACAGGGTTACAAGGCTACACCTTC. As protein: CASSWGTGLQGYTF.

About this clone itself: An end of the junction does not agree with germline; a read error may underlie this. The chain is built from TRBV7-7 and TRBJ2-5; TRBD1 aligns across 7 bases. The CDR3 runs to 13 residues. CDR1 SSHAT and CDR2 FNYEAQ come from the germline V gene (reference sequence). This chain's CDR3 is CASSLGGRETQYF. CDR3 in DNA: TGTGCCAGCAGTTTAGGGGGCAGGGAGACCCAGTACTTC.

V and J are TRBV28 and TRBJ1-3, with TRBD1 as a possible D gene (5 bases). The germline gives CDR1 MDHEN, CDR2 SYDVKM. This CDR3 is 16 amino acids long. Trimming took 7 bases from V and 0 from J, leaving 16 bases between them. For the CDR3, the DNA is TGTGCCAGCAACCCCCACAGACAGCACTCTGGAAACACCATATATTTT. This encodes CASNPHRQHSGNTIYF.

CDR3 DNA sequence: TGTGCCAGCAGCACTCGCCGGACAGCAGAAACGGTCCTGAACACTGAAGCTTTCTTT. It translates to CASSTRRTAETVLNTEAFF. This chain uses TRBV14 with TRBJ1-1; a possible D gene is TRBD1 (6 bases). This CDR3 has 19 residues. V shed 5 bases and J shed 0 bases, with 25 bases lying between them. Germline CDR1 is SGHDN and CDR2 is FVKESK.